One sample yielded the 14 T cell receptor beta chains listed below, sequenced in a study of neurological immune-mediated disorders. Using its own MiXCR run on the 5' RACE reads, TCRdb lists one record per CDR3 protein. In the table there are approximately 86,000 distinct CDR3 sequences, just over 2.5% of which are singletons. Sequencing input: PBMCs. The receptor source for this set is a young woman with multiple sclerosis.

This clonotype was observed at least ten times. The chain recombines TRBV6-5 with TRBJ2-1; 7 bases map to TRBD2. Germline V gives CDR1 MNHEY, CDR2 SVGAGI. The CDR3 sequence is 17 residues long. J lost 3 bases, V lost 0 bases, and 8 bases had no gene match. DNA of the CDR3: TGTGCCAGCAGTTACTCGATGCCTAGCGGAAGCTACAATGAGCAGTTCTTC. This sequence encodes CASSYSMPSGSYNEQFF.

This clonotype was counted at least ten times. The chain has TRBV6-5 and TRBJ2-1; D gene ambiguous. Trimming removed 4 bases at V and 0 bases at J, with 7 bases between. The CDR3 has 14 amino acids. Per the germline V gene, CDR1 is MNHEY and CDR2 is SVGAGI. CDR3 amino acids: CASSSESSYNEQFF. DNA for the CDR3: TGTGCCAGCAGTTCCGAAAGCTCCTACAATGAGCAGTTCTTC.

This clonotype was recorded at least ten times. The V and J genes are TRBV7-2 and TRBJ1-2; TRBD1 aligns across 10 bases. With V trimmed by 6 bases and J by 6 bases, 13 bases remained unmatched. From germline, CDR1 is SGHTA and CDR2 FQGNSA. This CDR3 has 16 amino acids. The CDR3, as DNA: TGTGCCAGCAGACCGCCAGGCGGGACAGGGGACGATGGCTACACCTTC. Translating gives CASRPPGGTGDDGYTF. The full variable domain, in which reference TRBV7-2 and TRBJ1-2 provide the parts outside the CDR3, is GAGVSQSPSNKVTEKGKDVELRCDPISGHTALYWYRQSLGQGLEFLIYFQGNSAPDKSGLPSDRFSAERTGGSVSTLTIQRTQQEDSAVYLCASRPPGGTGDDGYTFGSGTRLTVV.

This clonotype was recorded at least ten times. The gene calls are TRBV20-1 and TRBJ2-3, with 10 bases that match TRBD2. This CDR3 region has 14 residues. V lost 5 bases, J lost 4 bases, and 6 bases stayed unmatched. Germline assignment: CDR1 DFQATT and CDR2 SNEGSKA (reference sequence). The chain's CDR3 is CSAPKREGADTQYF. The CDR3 DNA sequence: TGCAGTGCTCCGAAGCGGGAGGGTGCAGATACGCAGTATTTT.

This clonotype was counted ten times or more. The rearrangement uses TRBV20-1 and TRBJ1-4; TRBD1 matches 8 bases. With 0 bases clipped from V and 8 bases from J, the junction kept 5 bases outside the gene matches. The CDR3 extends over 14 amino acids. Germline V gene data show CDR1 as DFQATT and CDR2 as SNEGSKA (reference sequence). The CDR3 bases are TGCAGTGCTAGAGATGACAGGGGCAGGGAAAAACTGTTTTTT. Its protein is CSARDDRGREKLFF.

This clonotype was found a few times. This rearrangement joins TRBV30 to TRBJ2-1, with D possibly being TRBD2 (6 bases). The CDR3 covers 14 residues. Germline V CDR1 and CDR2: GTSNPN, SVGIG (reference sequence). V gave up 5 bases and J gave up 9 bases, with 20 bases separating them. As DNA, the CDR3 is TGTGCCTGGGAGACCGGGGCGGAGGGAGGTGAGCAGTTCTTC. Translation: CAWETGAEGGEQFF.

This clonotype was observed many times. The chain is built from TRBV6-6 and TRBJ1-1; D remains unclear. The V gene lost 6 bases and the J gene lost 6 bases, with 8 bases spanning the gap. The CDR3 contains 11 residues. Germline CDR1 is MNHNY and CDR2 is SVGAGI (reference sequence). The CDR3 loop reads CASRGFAEAFF. The CDR3 nucleotides read TGTGCCAGCAGGGGATTCGCTGAAGCTTTCTTT.

This clonotype came up many times. The V gene is TRBV6-5, the J gene TRBJ1-1; a weak D match, TRBD1 (6 bases). CDR3 length: 12 amino acids. Trimming shortened V by 6 bases and J by 4 bases, and 9 bases separated the two germline ends. Germline V gene sequence: CDR1 MNHEY, CDR2 SVGAGI. The chain's CDR3 is CASRAGVTEAFF. In nucleotides, the CDR3 is TGTGCCAGCAGAGCAGGGGTCACTGAAGCTTTCTTT.

This clonotype was seen at least ten times. J is TRBJ2-6 and V is TRBV12-3 or TRBV12-4; D is perhaps TRBD1 (6 bases). Trimming removed 5 bases at V and 0 bases at J, with 11 bases between. The CDR3 has 16 amino acids. The CDR3 here is CASSNRQASGANVLTF. Here the CDR3 DNA reads TGTGCCAGCAGTAACCGACAGGCCTCTGGGGCCAACGTCCTGACTTTC.

This clonotype was counted many times. The V call is TRBV5-1, the J call TRBJ2-3; D is possibly TRBD1 (5 bases). Deletions cut 0 bases from V and 4 bases from J, with 12 bases between. Germline V lookup: CDR1 SGHRS, CDR2 YFSETQ. The CDR3 spans 15 residues. CDR3 sequence reads: CASSLGQGAADTQYF. The CDR3 DNA sequence: TGCGCCAGCAGCTTGGGGCAGGGTGCCGCAGATACGCAGTATTTT.

The CDR3 sequence: CASSQGTYELTEKLFF. In nucleotides, the CDR3 is TGTGCCAGCAGCCAGGGGACATATGAACTTACTGAAAAACTGTTTTTT. The chain uses TRBV7-6 and TRBJ1-4; TRBD1 might be the D (6 bases). The germline CDR1 and CDR2 sequences are SGHVS and FNYEAQ. Trimming cost V 5 bases and J 7 bases, with 20 bases left between them. The CDR3 sequence is 16 residues long.

There are many counts of this clonotype. V gene TRBV5-1 combines with J gene TRBJ2-7; 9 positions match TRBD1. Germline trimming cut 4 bases from V and 12 bases from J; bases unmatched to any gene: 14. Germline V lookup: CDR1 SGHRS, CDR2 YFSETQ. This CDR3 contains 14 residues. CDR3 in amino acids: CASSPPGQGDHPYF. DNA of the CDR3: TGCGCCAGCAGCCCCCCGGGACAGGGAGATCACCCGTACTTC.

This clonotype was observed at least ten times. The chain has TRBV5-6 and TRBJ2-6; no firm D call. This CDR3 has 14 amino acids. Trimming cost V 5 bases and J 0 bases, with 6 bases left between them. CDR1 is SGHDT, CDR2 YYEEEE, per germline. CDR3 in DNA: TGTGCCAGCAGGTGGCGCTCTGGGGCCAACGTCCTGACTTTC. It specifies CASRWRSGANVLTF. Full variable domain (rest looked up from reference TRBV5-6 and TRBJ2-6): DAGVTQSPTHLIKTRGQQVTLRCSPKSGHDTVSWYQQALGQGPQFIFQYYEEEERQRGNFPDRFSGHQFPNYSSELNVNALLLGDSALYLCASRWRSGANVLTFGAGSRLTVL.

This clonotype occurred many times. The rearrangement uses TRBV5-1 and TRBJ1-1; 10 bases map to TRBD1. V lost 1 base to trimming and J lost 8 bases; unmatched junction nucleotides: 8. This CDR3 region has 15 residues. Germline V gene sequence: CDR1 SGHRS, CDR2 YFSETQ. The CDR3 region has the DNA TGCGCCAGCAGCTTGCTTTCCGGGACAGGGGCAGAAGCTTTCTTT. Translating it yields CASSLLSGTGAEAFF.